This T cell receptor beta chain was sequenced for a study of blood T cell repertoires in COVID-19. Study-wide background: Acute and convalescent COVID-19 specimens originated in the United States, Italy and Spain.

In the original analysis: Estimated nucleated cell counts came from reference gene primer amplification. The data were produced by immunoSEQ multiplex PCR, yet TCRdb's version contains in-frame clones alone and is incomplete. That table furnishes V, J and clone size, whereas the DNA furnished D and trimming. Among 200,000 to 300,000 clones listed, less than 90% were seen once. Germline V gene data show CDR1 as SGHTA and CDR2 as FQGNSA. V lost 5 bases and J lost 0, with 17 bases in between. The CDR3 has 16 residues. Sequences were obtained from peripheral blood. The source is a man in his thirties or forties with active or convalescent COVID-19. This chain uses TRBV7-2 with TRBJ2-7; TRBD2 might be the D (5 bases). CDR3 sequence reads: CASSLGGADFSYEQYF. The DNA for the CDR3 is TGTGCCAGCAGCCTAGGCGGTGCGGACTTCTCCTACGAGCAGTACTTC.